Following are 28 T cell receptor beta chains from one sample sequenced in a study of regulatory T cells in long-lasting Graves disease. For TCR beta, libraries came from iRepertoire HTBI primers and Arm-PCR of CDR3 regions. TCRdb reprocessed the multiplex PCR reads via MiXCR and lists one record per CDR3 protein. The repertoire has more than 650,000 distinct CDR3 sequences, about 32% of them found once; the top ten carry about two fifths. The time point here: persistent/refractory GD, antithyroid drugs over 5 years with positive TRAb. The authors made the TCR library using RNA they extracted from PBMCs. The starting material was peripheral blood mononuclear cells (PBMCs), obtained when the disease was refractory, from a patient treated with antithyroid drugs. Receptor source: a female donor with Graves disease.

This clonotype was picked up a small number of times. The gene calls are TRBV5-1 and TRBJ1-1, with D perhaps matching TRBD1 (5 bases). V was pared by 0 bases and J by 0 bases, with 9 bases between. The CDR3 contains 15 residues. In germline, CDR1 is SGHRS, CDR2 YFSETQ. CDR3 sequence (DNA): TGCGCCAGCAGCTTGGCCGGGGCTATGAACACTGAAGCTTTCTTT. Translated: CASSLAGAMNTEAFF.

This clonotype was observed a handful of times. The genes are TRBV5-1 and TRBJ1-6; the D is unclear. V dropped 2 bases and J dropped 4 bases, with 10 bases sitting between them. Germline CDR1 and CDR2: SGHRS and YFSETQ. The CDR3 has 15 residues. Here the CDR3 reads CASSFSGVYNSPLHF. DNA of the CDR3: TGCGCCAGCAGCTTCAGCGGAGTATATAATTCACCCCTCCACTTT.

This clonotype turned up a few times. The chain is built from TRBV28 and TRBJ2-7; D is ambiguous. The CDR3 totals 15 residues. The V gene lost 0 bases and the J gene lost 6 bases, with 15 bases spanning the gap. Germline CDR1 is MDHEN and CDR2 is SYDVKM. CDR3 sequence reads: CASSLWASIWGEQYF. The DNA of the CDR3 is TGTGCCAGCAGTTTATGGGCTTCCATTTGGGGCGAGCAGTACTTC.

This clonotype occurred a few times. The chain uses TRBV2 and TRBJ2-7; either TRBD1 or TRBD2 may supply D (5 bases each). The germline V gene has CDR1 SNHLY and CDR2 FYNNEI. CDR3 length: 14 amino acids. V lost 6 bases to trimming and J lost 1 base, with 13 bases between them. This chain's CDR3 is CASRLGRTSYEQYF. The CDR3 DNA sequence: TGTGCCAGCAGGCTGGGACGAACGTCCTACGAGCAGTACTTC.

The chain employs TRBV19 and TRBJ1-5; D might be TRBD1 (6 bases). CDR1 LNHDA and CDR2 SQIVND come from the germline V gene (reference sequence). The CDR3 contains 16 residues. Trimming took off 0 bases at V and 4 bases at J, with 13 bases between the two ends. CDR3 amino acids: CASSIDAGHTNQPQHF. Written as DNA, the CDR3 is TGTGCCAGTAGTATAGATGCGGGACACACTAATCAGCCCCAGCATTTT.

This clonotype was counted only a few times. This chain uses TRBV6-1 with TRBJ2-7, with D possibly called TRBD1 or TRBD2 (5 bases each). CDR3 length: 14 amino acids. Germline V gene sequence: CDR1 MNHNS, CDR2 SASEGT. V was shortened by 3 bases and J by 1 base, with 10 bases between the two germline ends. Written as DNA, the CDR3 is TGTGCCAGCAGTGATTTTGGGGGTTCCTACGAGCAGTACTTC. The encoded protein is CASSDFGGSYEQYF.

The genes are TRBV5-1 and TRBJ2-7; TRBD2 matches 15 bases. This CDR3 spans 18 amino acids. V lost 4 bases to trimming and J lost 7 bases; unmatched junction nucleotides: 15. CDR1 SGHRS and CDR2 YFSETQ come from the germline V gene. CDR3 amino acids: CASSPGLAGGELNGEQYF. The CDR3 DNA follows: TGCGCCAGCAGCCCCGGACTAGCGGGAGGGGAGCTTAACGGAGAGCAGTACTTC. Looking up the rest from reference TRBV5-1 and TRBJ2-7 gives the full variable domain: KAGVTQTPRYLIKTRGQQVTLSCSPISGHRSVSWYQQTPGQGLQFLFEYFSETQRNKGNFPGRFSGRQFSNSRSEMNVSTLELGDSALYLCASSPGLAGGELNGEQYFGPGTRLTVT.

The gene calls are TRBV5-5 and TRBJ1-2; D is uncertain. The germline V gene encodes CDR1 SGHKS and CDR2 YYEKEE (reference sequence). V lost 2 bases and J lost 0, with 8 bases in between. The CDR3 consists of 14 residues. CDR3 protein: CASSFLVSNYGYTF. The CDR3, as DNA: TGTGCCAGCAGCTTTTTAGTCTCTAACTATGGCTACACCTTC.

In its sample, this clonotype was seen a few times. This CDR3 is CASSLTTRTGLGDYGYTF. Here the CDR3 DNA reads TGTGCCAGCAGCTTAACAACCCGGACAGGGTTGGGGGACTATGGCTACACCTTC. The V call is TRBV7-2, the J call TRBJ1-2; 8 bases map to TRBD1. The CDR3 has 18 amino acids. The germline CDR1 and CDR2 sequences are SGHTA and FQGNSA. The J segment lost 3 bases and the V segment lost 2 bases, leaving 14 bases of the junction unmatched.

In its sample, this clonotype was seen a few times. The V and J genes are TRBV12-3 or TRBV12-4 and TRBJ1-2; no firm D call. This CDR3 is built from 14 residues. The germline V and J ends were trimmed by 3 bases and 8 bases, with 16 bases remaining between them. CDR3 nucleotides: TGTGCCAGCAGTTTTTCCGCAACTATGGAGGGCTACACCTTC. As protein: CASSFSATMEGYTF.

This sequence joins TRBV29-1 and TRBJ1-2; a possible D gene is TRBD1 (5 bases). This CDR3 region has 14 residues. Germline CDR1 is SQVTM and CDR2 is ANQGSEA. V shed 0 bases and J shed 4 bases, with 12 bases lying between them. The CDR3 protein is CSVEDRGGGYGYTF. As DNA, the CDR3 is TGCAGCGTTGAAGATCGGGGCGGGGGCTATGGCTACACCTTC.

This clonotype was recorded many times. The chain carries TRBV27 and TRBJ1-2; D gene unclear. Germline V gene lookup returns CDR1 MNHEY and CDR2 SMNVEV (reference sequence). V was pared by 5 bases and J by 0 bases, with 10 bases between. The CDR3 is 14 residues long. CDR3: CASSHDGANYGYTF. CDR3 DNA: TGTGCCAGCAGTCACGACGGAGCTAACTATGGCTACACCTTC.

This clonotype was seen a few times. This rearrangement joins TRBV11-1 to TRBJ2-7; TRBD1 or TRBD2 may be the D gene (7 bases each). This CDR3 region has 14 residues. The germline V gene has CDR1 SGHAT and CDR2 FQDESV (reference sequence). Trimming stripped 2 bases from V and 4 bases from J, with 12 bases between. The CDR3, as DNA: TGTGCCAGCAGCTTAAACAGGGGACTATACGAGCAGTACTTC. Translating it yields CASSLNRGLYEQYF.

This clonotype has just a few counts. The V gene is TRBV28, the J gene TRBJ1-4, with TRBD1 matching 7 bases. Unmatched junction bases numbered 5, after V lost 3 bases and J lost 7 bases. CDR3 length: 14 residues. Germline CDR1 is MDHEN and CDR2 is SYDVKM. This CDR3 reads CASSFDRVVEKLFF. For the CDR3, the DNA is TGTGCCAGCAGTTTCGACAGGGTAGTTGAAAAACTGTTTTTT.

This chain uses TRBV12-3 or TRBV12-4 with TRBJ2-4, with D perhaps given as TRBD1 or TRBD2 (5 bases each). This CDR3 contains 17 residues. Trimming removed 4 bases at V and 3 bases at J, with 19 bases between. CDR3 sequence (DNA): TGTGCCAGCAGTTCTCGGGGCCGGCCGATTTTCAAAAACATTCAGTACTTC. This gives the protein CASSSRGRPIFKNIQYF.

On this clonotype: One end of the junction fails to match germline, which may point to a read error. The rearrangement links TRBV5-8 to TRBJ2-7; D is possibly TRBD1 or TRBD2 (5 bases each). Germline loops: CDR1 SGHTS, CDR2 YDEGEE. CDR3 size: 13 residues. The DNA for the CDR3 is TGCGCCAGCAGCGCCGGGGCAGCCTACGAGCAGTACTTC. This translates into CASSAGAAYEQYF.

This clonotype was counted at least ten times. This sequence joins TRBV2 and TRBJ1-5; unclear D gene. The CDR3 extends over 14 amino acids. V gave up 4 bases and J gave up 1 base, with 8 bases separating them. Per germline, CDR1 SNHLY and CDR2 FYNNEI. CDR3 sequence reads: CASSGITSNQPQHF. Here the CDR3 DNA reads TGTGCCAGCAGTGGCATTACCAGCAATCAGCCCCAGCATTTT.

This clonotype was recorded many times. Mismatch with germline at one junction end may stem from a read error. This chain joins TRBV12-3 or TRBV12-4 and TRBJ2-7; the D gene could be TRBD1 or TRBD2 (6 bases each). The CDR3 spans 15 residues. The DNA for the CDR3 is TGTGCCAGCAGTTTAACAGCAAGGGGGGCTTACGGGCAGTACTTC. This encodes CASSLTARGAYGQYF.

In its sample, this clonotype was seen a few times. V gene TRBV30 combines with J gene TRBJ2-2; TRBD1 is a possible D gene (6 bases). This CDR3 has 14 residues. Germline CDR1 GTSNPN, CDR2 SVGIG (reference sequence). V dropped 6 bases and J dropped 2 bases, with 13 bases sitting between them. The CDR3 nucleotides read TGTGCCTGTAAGGGGGACGGTAACACCGGGGAGCTGTTTTTT. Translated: CACKGDGNTGELFF.

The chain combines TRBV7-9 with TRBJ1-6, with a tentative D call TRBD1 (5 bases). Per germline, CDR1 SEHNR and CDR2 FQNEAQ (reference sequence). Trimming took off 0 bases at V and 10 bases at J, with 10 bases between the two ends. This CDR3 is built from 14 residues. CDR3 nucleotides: TGTGCCAGCAGCTTAGCGGGGGAGAGATCACCCCTCCACTTT. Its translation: CASSLAGERSPLHF.

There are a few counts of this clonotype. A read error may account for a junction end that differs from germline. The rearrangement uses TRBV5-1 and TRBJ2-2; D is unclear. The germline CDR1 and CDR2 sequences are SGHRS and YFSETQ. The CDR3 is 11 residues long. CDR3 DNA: TGCGCCAACAGCGTTACCGGGGAGCTGTTTTTT. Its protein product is CANSVTGELFF.

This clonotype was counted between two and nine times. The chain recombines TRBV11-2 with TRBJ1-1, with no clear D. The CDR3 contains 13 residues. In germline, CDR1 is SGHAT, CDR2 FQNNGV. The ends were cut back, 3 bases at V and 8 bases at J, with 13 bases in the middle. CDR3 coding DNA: TGTGCCAGCAGCTTTAGTTTCCCCCCCGAAGCTTTCTTT. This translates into CASSFSFPPEAFF.

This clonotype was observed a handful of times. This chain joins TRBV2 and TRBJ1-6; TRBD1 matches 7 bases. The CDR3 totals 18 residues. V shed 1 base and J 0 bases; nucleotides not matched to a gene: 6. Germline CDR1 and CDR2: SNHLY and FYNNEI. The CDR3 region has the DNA TGTGCCAGCAGTGAAGGCCTGACAGGGTTCTCCTATAATTCACCCCTCCACTTT. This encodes CASSEGLTGFSYNSPLHF. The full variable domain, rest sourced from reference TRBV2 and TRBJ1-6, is EPEVTQTPSHQVTQMGQEVILRCVPISNHLYFYWYRQILGQKVEFLVSFYNNEISEKSEIFDDQFSVERPDGSNFTLKIRSTKLEDSAMYFCASSEGLTGFSYNSPLHFGNGTRLTVT.

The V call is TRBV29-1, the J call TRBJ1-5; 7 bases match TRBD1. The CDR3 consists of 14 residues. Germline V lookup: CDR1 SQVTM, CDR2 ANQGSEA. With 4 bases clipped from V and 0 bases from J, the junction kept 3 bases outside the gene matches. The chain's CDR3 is CSVVGTDSNQPQHF. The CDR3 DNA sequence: TGCAGCGTTGTGGGGACAGATAGCAATCAGCCCCAGCATTTT. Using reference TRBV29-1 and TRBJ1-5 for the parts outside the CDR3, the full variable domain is SAVISQKPSRDICQRGTSLTIQCQVDSQVTMMFWYRQQPGQSLTLIATANQGSEATYESGFVIDKFPISRPNLTFSTLTVSNMSPEDSSIYLCSVVGTDSNQPQHFGDGTRLSIL.

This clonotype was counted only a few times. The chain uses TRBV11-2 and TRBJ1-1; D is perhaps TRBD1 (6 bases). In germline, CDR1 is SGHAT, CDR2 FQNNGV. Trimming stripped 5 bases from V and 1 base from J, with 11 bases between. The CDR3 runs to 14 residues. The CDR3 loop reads CASSGGPTNTEAFF. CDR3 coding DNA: TGTGCCAGCAGCGGGGGGCCCACGAACACTGAAGCTTTCTTT.

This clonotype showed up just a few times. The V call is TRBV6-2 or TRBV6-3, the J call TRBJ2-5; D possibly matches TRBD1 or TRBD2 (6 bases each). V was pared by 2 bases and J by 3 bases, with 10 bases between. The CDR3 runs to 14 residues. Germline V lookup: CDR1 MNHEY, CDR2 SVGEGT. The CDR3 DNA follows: TGTGCCAGCAGTTACGCGGGACACGAAGAGACCCAGTACTTC. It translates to CASSYAGHEETQYF.

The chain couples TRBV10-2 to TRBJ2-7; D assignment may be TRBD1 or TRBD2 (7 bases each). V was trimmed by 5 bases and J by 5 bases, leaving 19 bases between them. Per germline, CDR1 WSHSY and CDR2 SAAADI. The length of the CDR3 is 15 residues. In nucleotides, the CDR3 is TGCGCCAGCAGTCAGTGGGGGGGGACAGCGGACGAGCAGTACTTC. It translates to CASSQWGGTADEQYF.

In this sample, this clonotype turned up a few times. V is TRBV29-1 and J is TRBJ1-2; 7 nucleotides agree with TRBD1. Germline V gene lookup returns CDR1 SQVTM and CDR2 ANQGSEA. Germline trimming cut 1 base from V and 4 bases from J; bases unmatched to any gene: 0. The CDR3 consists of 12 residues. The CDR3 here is CSVEGDSYGYTF. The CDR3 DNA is TGCAGCGTTGAAGGGGACAGCTATGGCTACACCTTC.